These 27 T cell receptor beta chains were all obtained from the same sample, sequenced in a study of blood T cell repertoires in COVID-19. Only in-frame clones appear in the TCRdb table, and some are missing; sequencing was by immunoSEQ multiplex PCR. The table includes under 200,000 clones, 80% detected once. The sample consisted of peripheral blood. All receptors come from a man between 60 and 70 years old with acute or convalescent COVID-19.

DNA of the CDR3: TGCAGCGTCCCAGATAACCAGGGGGCCCAGCCCCAGCATTTT. It specifies CSVPDNQGAQPQHF. The chain is built from TRBV29-1 and TRBJ1-5; 8 bases are shared with TRBD1. The CDR3 is 14 residues long. The ends lost 6 bases at V and 7 bases at J; junction bases unmatched: 11. The germline gives CDR1 SQVTM, CDR2 ANQGSEA.

CDR3 sequence (DNA): TGTGCCAGCAGCGTAGTTCAGGGAATGAACACTGAAGCTTTCTTT. Amino acid sequence: CASSVVQGMNTEAFF. The chain employs TRBV9 and TRBJ1-1, with D possibly matching TRBD1 (5 bases). Trimming cost V 0 bases and J 0 bases, with 9 bases left between them. CDR3 length equals 15 residues. The germline gives CDR1 SGDLS, CDR2 YYNGEE.

The chain links TRBV5-6 to TRBJ1-5; possibly TRBD1 for D (6 bases). In germline, CDR1 is SGHDT, CDR2 YYEEEE. The CDR3 contains 15 residues. V was pared by 2 bases and J by 4 bases, with 13 bases between. This CDR3 is CASSFTGSGNQPQHF. CDR3 DNA sequence: TGTGCCAGCAGCTTTACAGGGTCGGGTAATCAGCCCCAGCATTTT.

This clone was observed a few times. V gene TRBV25-1 combines with J gene TRBJ2-1; possible D gene TRBD2, 6 bases. This CDR3 spans 12 amino acids. V was pared by 8 bases and J by 8 bases, with 13 bases between. Germline assignment: CDR1 MGHDK and CDR2 SYGVNS. The CDR3 here is CASSGGTHEQFF. The CDR3, as DNA: TGTGCCAGCTCGGGCGGGACCCATGAGCAGTTCTTC.

There are a few counts of this clone. The CDR3 is CASSDSGRVGTDTQYF. CDR3 DNA: TGTGCCAGCAGTGACTCGGGCAGGGTAGGAACAGATACGCAGTATTTT. The chain links TRBV6-4 to TRBJ2-3; perhaps TRBD1 as D (5 bases). The CDR3 runs 16 residues. V was trimmed by 0 bases and J by 3 bases, leaving 13 bases between them. Germline V CDR1 and CDR2: MRHNA, SNTAGT.

V and J are TRBV5-8 and TRBJ2-3; TRBD1 is a possible D gene (6 bases). Germline V gives CDR1 SGHTS, CDR2 YDEGEE. The CDR3 has 15 amino acids. Trimming left V 0 bases short and J 2 bases short, with 10 bases between. CDR3 protein: CASSLADRFTDTQYF. Here the CDR3 DNA reads TGTGCCAGCAGCTTGGCGGACAGATTCACAGATACGCAGTATTTT.

V is TRBV7-2 and J is TRBJ2-1; 10 nucleotides match TRBD2. The ends lost 5 bases at V and 7 bases at J; junction bases unmatched: 8. Germline V gives CDR1 SGHTA, CDR2 FQGNSA. The CDR3 runs to 15 residues. The CDR3 sequence: CASSPQAGGANEQFF. The DNA of the CDR3 is TGTGCCAGCAGCCCCCAAGCGGGAGGGGCAAATGAGCAGTTCTTC.

This rearrangement joins TRBV3-1 (or the pseudogene TRBV3-2) to TRBJ2-1; a possible D gene is TRBD2 (5 bases). The CDR3 runs 15 residues. Germline CDR1 LGHDT, CDR2 YNNKEL (reference sequence). Trimming removed 0 bases from V and 3 bases from J, with 9 bases in between. CDR3 loop: CASSQDSGNYNEQFF. The CDR3 DNA reads TGTGCCAGCAGCCAAGACAGCGGTAACTACAATGAGCAGTTCTTC.

V usage is TRBV11-2 and J usage is TRBJ2-2, with 13 positions matching TRBD2. The CDR3 is 15 residues long. The V segment lost 4 bases and the J segment 6 bases; nucleotides outside the gene matches: 2. Germline assignment: CDR1 SGHAT and CDR2 FQNNGV. The CDR3 loop is CASSWTSGSSGELFF. For the CDR3, the DNA is TGTGCCAGCAGCTGGACTAGCGGGAGTTCCGGGGAGCTGTTTTTT.

The chain uses TRBV25-1 and TRBJ2-3; 12 positions match TRBD2. Trimming took 6 bases from V and 10 from J; bases not matched to a gene: 17. CDR1 and CDR2 from the germline V gene are MGHDK and SYGVNS. CDR3 length: 17 amino acids. The CDR3 nucleotides read TGTGCCAGCAGCCGACTGGGTCTAGCGGGGGGGGACCTAGCGCAGTATTTT. This sequence encodes CASSRLGLAGGDLAQYF.

The rearrangement links TRBV24-1 to TRBJ2-3, with a weak D call TRBD2 (5 bases). The germline CDR1 and CDR2 sequences are KGHDR and SFDVKD. Deletions cut 5 bases from V and 1 base from J, with 12 bases between. CDR3 size: 15 residues. The CDR3 sequence is CATSGPGVGTDTQYF. The CDR3, as DNA: TGTGCCACCAGTGGCCCCGGGGTCGGCACAGATACGCAGTATTTT.

In DNA form, the CDR3 reads TGTGCCAGCAGTTACGAAGGGAGCACTGAAGCTTTCTTT. Translating gives CASSYEGSTEAFF. The chain recombines TRBV6-6 with TRBJ1-1, with D unclear. V dropped 2 bases and J dropped 4 bases, with 8 bases sitting between them. CDR3 length: 13 amino acids. Germline CDR1 reads MNHNY; CDR2 reads SVGAGI (reference sequence).

V gene TRBV9 combines with J gene TRBJ1-1; D is possibly TRBD1 (6 bases). The germline CDR1 and CDR2 sequences are SGDLS and YYNGEE. V dropped 2 bases and J dropped 0 bases, with 14 bases sitting between them. This CDR3 region has 16 residues. This chain's CDR3 is CASSVGGGTVNTEAFF. In DNA form, the CDR3 reads TGTGCCAGCAGCGTTGGGGGCGGAACCGTGAACACTGAAGCTTTCTTT.

The genes are TRBV6-5 and TRBJ2-7, with a tentative D call TRBD2 (5 bases). This CDR3 contains 14 residues. Trimming left V 8 bases short and J 4 bases short, with 18 bases between. Germline V gene lookup returns CDR1 MNHEY and CDR2 SVGAGI. CDR3 DNA sequence: TGTGCCAGCGCAAGGAGAGGGATCAGTTACGAGCAGTACTTC. Amino acids: CASARRGISYEQYF.

This chain joins TRBV7-9 and TRBJ2-5, with D unclear. CDR1 SEHNR and CDR2 FQNEAQ come from the germline V gene (reference sequence). This CDR3 has 13 amino acids. V lost 8 bases, J lost 4 bases, and 14 bases lay in between. CDR3 residues: CASCPPGGETQYF. As DNA, the CDR3 is TGTGCCAGCTGTCCCCCGGGTGGAGAGACCCAGTACTTC.

The rearrangement links TRBV12-3 or TRBV12-4 to TRBJ1-1; D is perhaps TRBD1 (6 bases). Trimming cost V 4 bases and J 11 bases, with 14 bases left between them. The CDR3 consists of 12 residues. The CDR3 spells CASSSPGGYAFF. CDR3 coding DNA: TGTGCCAGCAGTTCCCCGGGGGGCTATGCTTTCTTT.

The chain has TRBV5-1 and TRBJ1-6; D gene uncertain. The CDR3 is 15 amino acids. The V end was cut by 7 bases, the J end by 0 bases, with 11 bases between. CDR1 is SGHRS and CDR2 is YFSETQ in the germline V gene. CDR3 sequence reads: CASRAGSSYNSPLHF. The CDR3 DNA reads as TGCGCCAGCCGCGCCGGGAGCTCCTATAATTCACCCCTCCACTTT.

The chain joins TRBV6-5 to TRBJ1-5, with a tentative D call TRBD1 (5 bases). Germline CDR1 and CDR2: MNHEY and SVGAGI. Trimming removed 6 bases at V and 3 bases at J, with 12 bases between. The CDR3 covers 14 residues. Here the CDR3 reads CASSPDTLNQPQHF. The DNA of the CDR3 is TGTGCCAGCAGCCCGGACACCCTCAATCAGCCCCAGCATTTT.

CDR3 nucleotide sequence: TGTGCCAGCAGCTTGGCGGTTCACTCTGGGGCCAACGTCCTGACTTTC. This gives the protein CASSLAVHSGANVLTF. The chain links TRBV5-6 to TRBJ2-6; D gene ambiguous. The V gene's germline CDR1 is SGHDT and CDR2 YYEEEE. The V end lost 0 bases, the J end lost 0 bases, and 7 bases lay between the germline ends. The CDR3 has 16 amino acids.

A few counts support this clone. J is TRBJ1-2 and V is TRBV2, with D perhaps TRBD1 (5 bases). Trimming cost V 8 bases and J 1 base, with 14 bases left between them. Germline-derived CDR1 and CDR2 are SNHLY and FYNNEI. This CDR3 has 14 residues. The CDR3 reads CASAWGTYNYGYTF. The CDR3 DNA reads as TGTGCCAGCGCGTGGGGCACGTATAACTATGGCTACACCTTC. Filled out from reference TRBV2 and TRBJ1-2, the complete variable domain reads EPEVTQTPSHQVTQMGQEVILRCVPISNHLYFYWYRQILGQKVEFLVSFYNNEISEKSEIFDDQFSVERPDGSNFTLKIRSTKLEDSAMYFCASAWGTYNYGYTFGSGTRLTVV.

The V gene is TRBV19, the J gene TRBJ2-3, with a weak D call TRBD2 (6 bases). Trimming cost V 10 bases and J 2 bases, with 13 bases left between them. Germline CDR1 is LNHDA and CDR2 is SQIVND (reference sequence). The CDR3 runs to 13 residues. This chain's CDR3 is CATEDYTTDTQYF. The CDR3 bases are TGTGCCACCGAGGACTACACCACAGATACGCAGTATTTT.

In this sample, this clone turned up a few times. The chain combines TRBV9 with TRBJ1-3; the D gene is possibly TRBD1 (5 bases). The CDR3 has 14 amino acids. Germline V gene lookup returns CDR1 SGDLS and CDR2 YYNGEE. Trimming took off 0 bases at V and 7 bases at J, with 11 bases between the two ends. CDR3 loop: CASSVGQTMNTIYF. Written as DNA, the CDR3 is TGTGCCAGCAGCGTAGGACAGACGATGAACACCATATATTTT.

A word on this clone: The sample contains more than one DNA sequence encoding this CDR3. In DNA, the CDR3 is TGTGCCACCAGCAGAGGCGGGGGATCCGGAAACACCATATATTTT. Encoded protein: CATSRGGGSGNTIYF. The V call is TRBV15, the J call TRBJ1-3; possibly TRBD1 for D (5 bases). Germline V CDR1 and CDR2: LNHNV, YYDKDF (reference sequence). Trimming removed 1 base at V and 4 bases at J, with 11 bases between. The CDR3 covers 15 residues.

This clone was seen a few times. The J gene is TRBJ1-5, the V gene TRBV20-1; D possibly corresponds to TRBD1 (5 bases). V was pared by 3 bases and J by 3 bases, with 9 bases between. CDR1 DFQATT and CDR2 SNEGSKA come from the germline V gene (reference sequence). The CDR3 has 13 residues. CDR3 protein: CSASTGANQPQHF. CDR3 coding DNA: TGCAGTGCTAGTACTGGGGCCAATCAGCCCCAGCATTTT.

This clone occurred once. The gene calls are TRBV4-1 and TRBJ1-1; TRBD1 agrees at 7 bases. The CDR3 has 16 amino acids. With V trimmed by 1 base and J by 6 bases, 11 bases remained unmatched. Looked up from germline, CDR1 is MGHRA and CDR2 is YSYEKL. The CDR3 here is CASSQGARQGFSEAFF. The DNA of the CDR3 is TGCGCCAGCAGCCAAGGGGCTAGACAGGGATTCTCTGAAGCTTTCTTT.

The chain has TRBV11-2 and TRBJ1-1, with no clear D. V was shortened by 0 bases and J by 0 bases, with 8 bases between the two germline ends. CDR1 and CDR2 from the germline V gene are SGHAT and FQNNGV. The CDR3 is 15 amino acids. CDR3 DNA sequence: TGTGCCAGCAGCTTAGATGGACTGATGAACACTGAAGCTTTCTTT. Protein sequence: CASSLDGLMNTEAFF.

The gene calls are TRBV27 and TRBJ2-4; D possibly corresponds to TRBD1 (6 bases). The CDR3 length is 12 residues. Trimming pared 6 bases from V and 8 bases from J, leaving 11 bases between. The germline gives CDR1 MNHEY, CDR2 SMNVEV (reference sequence). The CDR3 sequence is CASSATGYIQYF. The CDR3 nucleotides are TGTGCCAGCAGCGCAACAGGGTACATTCAGTACTTC.